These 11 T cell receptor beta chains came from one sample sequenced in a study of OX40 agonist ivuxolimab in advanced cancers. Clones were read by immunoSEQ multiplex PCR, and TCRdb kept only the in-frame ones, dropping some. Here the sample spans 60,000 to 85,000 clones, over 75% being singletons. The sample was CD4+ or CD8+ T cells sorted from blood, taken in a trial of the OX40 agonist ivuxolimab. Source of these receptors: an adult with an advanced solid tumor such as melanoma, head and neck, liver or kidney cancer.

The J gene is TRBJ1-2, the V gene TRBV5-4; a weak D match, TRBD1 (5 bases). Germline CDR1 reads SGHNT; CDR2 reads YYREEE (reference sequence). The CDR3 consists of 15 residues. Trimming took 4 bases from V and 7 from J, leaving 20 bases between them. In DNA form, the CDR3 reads TGTGCCAGCAGCCGGGGCGACAGATCTACCGGTGGCTACACCTTC. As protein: CASSRGDRSTGGYTF.

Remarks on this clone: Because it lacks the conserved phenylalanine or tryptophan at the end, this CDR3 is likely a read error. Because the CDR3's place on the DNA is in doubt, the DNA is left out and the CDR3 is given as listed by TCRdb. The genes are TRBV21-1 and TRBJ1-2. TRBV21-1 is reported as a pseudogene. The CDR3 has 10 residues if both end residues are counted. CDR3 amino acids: CASRSGSWGP.

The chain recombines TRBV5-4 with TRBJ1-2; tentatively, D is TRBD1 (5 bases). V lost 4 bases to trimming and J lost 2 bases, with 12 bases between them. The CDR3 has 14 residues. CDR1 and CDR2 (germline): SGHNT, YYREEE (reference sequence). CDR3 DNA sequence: TGTGCCAGCAGCCCCGTCCGGGGGAACTATGGCTACACCTTC. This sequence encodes CASSPVRGNYGYTF.

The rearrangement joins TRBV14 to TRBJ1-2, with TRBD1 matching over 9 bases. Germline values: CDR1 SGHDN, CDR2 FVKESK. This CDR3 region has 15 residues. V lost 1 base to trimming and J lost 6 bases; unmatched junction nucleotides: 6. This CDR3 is CASSQAGTGMDGYTF. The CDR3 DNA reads TGTGCCAGCAGCCAAGCCGGGACAGGGATGGATGGCTACACCTTC. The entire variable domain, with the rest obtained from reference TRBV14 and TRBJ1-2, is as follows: EAGVTQFPSHSVIEKGQTVTLRCDPISGHDNLYWYRRVMGKEIKFLLHFVKESKQDESGMPNNRFLAERTGGTYSTLKVQPAELEDSGVYFCASSQAGTGMDGYTFGSGTRLTVV.

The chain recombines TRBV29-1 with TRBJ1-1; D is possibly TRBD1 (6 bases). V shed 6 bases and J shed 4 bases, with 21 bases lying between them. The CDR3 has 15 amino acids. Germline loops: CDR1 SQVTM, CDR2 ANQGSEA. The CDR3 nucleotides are TGCAGCGTGGCAAGGGACAAGGTGCCCCCCACTGAAGCTTTCTTT. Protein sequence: CSVARDKVPPTEAFF.

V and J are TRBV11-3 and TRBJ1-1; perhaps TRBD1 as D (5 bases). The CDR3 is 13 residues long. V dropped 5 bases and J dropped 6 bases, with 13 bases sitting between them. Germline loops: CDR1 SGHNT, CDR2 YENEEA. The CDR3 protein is CASSTLTGAEAFF. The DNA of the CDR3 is TGTGCCAGCAGCACTCTAACGGGGGCTGAAGCTTTCTTT.

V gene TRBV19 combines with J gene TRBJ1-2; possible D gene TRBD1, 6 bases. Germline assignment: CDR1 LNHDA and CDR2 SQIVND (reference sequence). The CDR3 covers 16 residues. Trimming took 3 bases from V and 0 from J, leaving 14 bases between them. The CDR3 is CASSMYIGTTNYGYTF. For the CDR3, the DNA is TGTGCCAGTAGTATGTATATCGGGACAACTAACTATGGCTACACCTTC.

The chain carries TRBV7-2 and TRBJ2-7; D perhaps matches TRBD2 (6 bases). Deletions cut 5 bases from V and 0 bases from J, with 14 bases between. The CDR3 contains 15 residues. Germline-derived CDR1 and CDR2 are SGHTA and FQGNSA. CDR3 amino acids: CASSRIAALSYEQYF. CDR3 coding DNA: TGTGCCAGCAGCCGGATAGCGGCCCTCTCCTACGAGCAGTACTTC.

CDR3 sequence reads: CASSLGPQGTDTQYF. DNA of the CDR3: TGCGCCAGCAGCCTTGGGCCGCAGGGCACAGATACGCAGTATTTT. The chain has TRBV4-3 and TRBJ2-3; D remains ambiguous. CDR1 and CDR2 (germline): LGHNA, YSLEER. Trimming removed 4 bases from V and 1 base from J, with 12 bases in between. This CDR3 spans 15 amino acids.

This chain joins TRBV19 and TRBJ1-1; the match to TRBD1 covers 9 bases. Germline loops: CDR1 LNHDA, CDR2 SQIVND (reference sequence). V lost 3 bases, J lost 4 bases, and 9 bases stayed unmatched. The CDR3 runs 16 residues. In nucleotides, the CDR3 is TGTGCCAGTAGTATTAGTCGTGGGACAGGGACCACTGAAGCTTTCTTT. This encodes CASSISRGTGTTEAFF.

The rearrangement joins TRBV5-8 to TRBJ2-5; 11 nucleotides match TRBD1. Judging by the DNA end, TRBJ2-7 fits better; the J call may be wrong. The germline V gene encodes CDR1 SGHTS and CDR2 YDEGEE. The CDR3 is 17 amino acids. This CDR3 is CASSAGQGAAPHYEQYF. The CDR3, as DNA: TGTGCCAGCAGCGCCGGACAGGGGGCAGCTCCACACTACGAGCAGTACTTC.